Following are 9 T cell receptor beta chains from one sample sequenced in a study of blood T cell repertoires in COVID-19. Assay used: immunoSEQ multiplex PCR; TCRdb lists only in-frame clones, some missing. The sample shows a few hundred thousand clones, approximately 86% of them seen only once. The sequenced sample was peripheral blood. The receptors were gathered from a man between 40 and 49 years old who had recovered from COVID-19.

This chain joins TRBV4-2 and TRBJ2-7; D perhaps matches TRBD2 (6 bases). V lost 4 bases and J lost 7, with 17 bases in between. This CDR3 contains 14 residues. Looked up from germline, CDR1 is LGHNA and CDR2 is YNFKEQ. Written as DNA, the CDR3 is TGTGCCAGCAGCCGAGGGACTCCGTCTGAGGAGCAGTACTTC. Translation: CASSRGTPSEEQYF.

V and J are TRBV7-6 and TRBJ2-7; D perhaps matches TRBD2 (5 bases). CDR1 and CDR2 (germline): SGHVS, FNYEAQ. The ends were cut back, 5 bases at V and 6 bases at J, with 8 bases in the middle. This CDR3 contains 11 residues. Here the CDR3 DNA reads TGTGCCAGCAGCCCCGGAGGCGAGCAGTACTTC. Translation gives CASSPGGEQYF.

The chain has TRBV11-3 and TRBJ2-1, with a possible D match to TRBD1 (5 bases). V lost 5 bases and J 9 bases, leaving 11 bases between the germline ends. The length of the CDR3 is 12 residues. Germline V gives CDR1 SGHNT, CDR2 YENEEA. The CDR3 spells CASSPQGGEQFF. As DNA, the CDR3 is TGTGCCAGCAGCCCCCAGGGCGGTGAGCAGTTCTTC.

The chain couples TRBV7-9 to TRBJ2-7; 12 bases are shared with TRBD1. CDR1 and CDR2 (germline): SEHNR, FQNEAQ (reference sequence). J lost 5 bases, V lost 2 bases, and 4 bases had no gene match. This CDR3 is 15 amino acids long. CDR3 protein: CASSLMGQGADEQYF. The CDR3 DNA reads as TGTGCCAGCAGCTTAATGGGACAGGGGGCTGACGAGCAGTACTTC.

This chain joins TRBV6-5 and TRBJ1-3; D is perhaps TRBD1 (5 bases). Germline V gene lookup returns CDR1 MNHEY and CDR2 SVGAGI. V lost 6 bases, J lost 0 bases, and 12 bases lay in between. The CDR3 length is 15 residues. CDR3 DNA: TGTGCCAGCAGACCCCAGGGCAGCTCTGGAAACACCATATATTTT. As protein: CASRPQGSSGNTIYF.

The V call is TRBV11-2, the J call TRBJ2-7; 10 bases map to TRBD2. There are 16 residues in the CDR3. Germline assignment: CDR1 SGHAT and CDR2 FQNNGV. The CDR3 region has the DNA TGTGCATGCGCCCCTAGCGGGAGTTACCCTTCCTACGAGCAGTACTTC. Its protein is CACAPSGSYPSYEQYF.

The chain employs TRBV6-5 and TRBJ1-2; TRBD1 aligns across 7 bases. The germline V gene has CDR1 MNHEY and CDR2 SVGAGI. The CDR3 consists of 11 residues. V trimming: 5 bases; J trimming: 13 bases; junction bases outside the gene matches: 7. The CDR3 sequence: CASSRRTGPTF. CDR3 bases: TGTGCCAGCAGTCGCAGGACAGGACCCACCTTC.

J is TRBJ1-1 and V is TRBV29-1; no clear D gene. V lost 2 bases to trimming and J lost 7 bases, with 14 bases between them. In germline, CDR1 is SQVTM, CDR2 ANQGSEA. This CDR3 has 13 amino acids. CDR3 sequence: CSVERGQANEAFF. CDR3 bases: TGCAGCGTTGAACGTGGCCAGGCGAATGAAGCTTTCTTT. The variable domain in full, with the rest retrieved from reference TRBV29-1 and TRBJ1-1, is SAVISQKPSRDICQRGTSLTIQCQVDSQVTMMFWYRQQPGQSLTLIATANQGSEATYESGFVIDKFPISRPNLTFSTLTVSNMSPEDSSIYLCSVERGQANEAFFGQGTRLTVV.

This chain joins TRBV6-7 and TRBJ2-5; D remains ambiguous. TRBV6-7 is classed as an ORF, of uncertain function. Trimming took off 2 bases at V and 2 bases at J, with 15 bases between the two ends. The CDR3 is 16 residues long. DNA of the CDR3: TGTGCCAGCAGTTACGGTAATAAGGAGATACAAGAGACCCAGTACTTC. It is translated as CASSYGNKEIQETQYF.